The clone carrying this T cell receptor beta chain occurred a few times. Treatment defined: approximately 18 received Ad26.COV2.S at low or high dose, single or two shots; five or six received placebo; per-sample allocation not given. Sampling took place 63 days after the first vaccine or placebo injection. The repertoire was sequenced with immunoSEQ multiplex PCR; TCRdb's copy has only in-frame clones and lacks some. Of around 400,000 clones listed, 75% to 90% are singletons. This sample is part of a study of Ad26.COV2.S vaccination and SARS-CoV-2 variants. V was shortened by 6 bases and J by 8 bases, with 11 bases between the two germline ends. The CDR3 consists of 13 residues.

The source material was peripheral blood, sampled in a trial of Ad26.COV2.S vaccine versus placebo. The chain couples TRBV12-3 or TRBV12-4 to TRBJ1-6; no definite D call. The sequence derives from a person aged 18-60 years who received the Ad26.COV2.S COVID-19 vaccine or a placebo. The CDR3 sequence is CASSRGSHSPLHF. DNA for the CDR3: TGTGCCAGCAGCCGGGGTTCGCATTCACCCCTCCACTTT.